This T cell receptor beta chain was obtained from a study of T cell responses to AZD1222 COVID-19 vaccine. CDR3 length equals 15 residues. Per germline, CDR1 SGHRS and CDR2 YFSETQ. V was clipped by 2 bases and J by 0 bases, with 10 bases between them. Measured with immunoSEQ multiplex PCR; TCRdb has only the in-frame clones, and not every one. The table records 100,000 to 150,000 clones, 90% of them present only once. Study results and limitations: Of the AZD1222 recipients, only 5 or 6 were seropositive at baseline. Among the donors, most were white British and more were female, and clonal diversity was possibly underestimated.

Note on this clone: Its target is unknown.

The sequence was obtained from an adult in good health. This sample comprised peripheral blood, obtained on day 0 of MenACWY control vaccination. This chain connects TRBV5-1 to TRBJ2-3, with D perhaps matching TRBD1 or TRBD2 (6 bases each). The CDR3 loop reads CASSLGGSSTDTQYF. CDR3 nucleotide sequence: TGCGCCAGCAGCTTAGGGGGGTCGAGCACAGATACGCAGTATTTT.